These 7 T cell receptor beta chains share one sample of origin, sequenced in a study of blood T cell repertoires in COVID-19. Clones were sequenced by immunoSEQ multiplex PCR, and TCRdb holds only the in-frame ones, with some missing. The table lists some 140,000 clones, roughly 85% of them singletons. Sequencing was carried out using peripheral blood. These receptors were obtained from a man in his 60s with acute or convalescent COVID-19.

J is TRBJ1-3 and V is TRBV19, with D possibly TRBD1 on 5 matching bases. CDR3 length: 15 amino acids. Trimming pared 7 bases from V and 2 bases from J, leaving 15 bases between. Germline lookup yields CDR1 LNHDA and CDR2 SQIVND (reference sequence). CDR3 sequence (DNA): TGTGCCAGTACCTCCGGGACTCTCACTGGAAACACCATATATTTT. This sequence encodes CASTSGTLTGNTIYF. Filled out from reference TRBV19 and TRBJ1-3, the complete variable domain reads DGGITQSPKYLFRKEGQNVTLSCEQNLNHDAMYWYRQDPGQGLRLIYYSQIVNDFQKGDIAEGYSVSREKKESFPLTVTSAQKNPTAFYLCASTSGTLTGNTIYFGEGSWLTVV.

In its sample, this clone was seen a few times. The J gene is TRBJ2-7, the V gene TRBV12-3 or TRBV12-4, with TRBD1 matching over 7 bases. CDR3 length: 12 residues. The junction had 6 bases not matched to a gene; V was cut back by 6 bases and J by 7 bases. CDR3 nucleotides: TGTGCCAGCAGCCAGGGACAGAGGGAGCAGTACTTC. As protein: CASSQGQREQYF.

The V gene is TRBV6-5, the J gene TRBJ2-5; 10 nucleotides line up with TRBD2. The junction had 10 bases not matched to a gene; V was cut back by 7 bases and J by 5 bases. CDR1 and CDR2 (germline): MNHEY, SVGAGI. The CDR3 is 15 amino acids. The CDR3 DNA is TGTGCCAGCACCGTAGCGGGAGGTTTCGGGGAGACCCAGTACTTC. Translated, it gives CASTVAGGFGETQYF.

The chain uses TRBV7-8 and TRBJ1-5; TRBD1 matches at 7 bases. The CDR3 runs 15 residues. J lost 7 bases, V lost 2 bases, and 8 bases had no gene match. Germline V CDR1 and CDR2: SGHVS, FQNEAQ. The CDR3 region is CASSLPTGDLQPQHF. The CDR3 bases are TGTGCCAGCAGCTTACCTACAGGGGACCTACAGCCCCAGCATTTT.

This chain's CDR3 is CASSSVPYEQYF. The CDR3 nucleotides are TGTGCCAGCAGTTCTGTCCCCTACGAGCAGTACTTC. The chain uses TRBV12-3 or TRBV12-4 and TRBJ2-7; D unclear. The CDR3 consists of 12 residues. The V end lost 4 bases, the J end lost 2 bases, and 6 bases lay between the germline ends.

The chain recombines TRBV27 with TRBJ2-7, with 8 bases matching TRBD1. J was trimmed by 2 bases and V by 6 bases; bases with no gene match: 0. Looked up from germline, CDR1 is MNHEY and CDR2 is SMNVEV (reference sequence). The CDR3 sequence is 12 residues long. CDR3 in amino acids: CASRTGAYEQYF. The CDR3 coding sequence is TGTGCCAGCAGGACAGGGGCCTACGAGCAGTACTTC.

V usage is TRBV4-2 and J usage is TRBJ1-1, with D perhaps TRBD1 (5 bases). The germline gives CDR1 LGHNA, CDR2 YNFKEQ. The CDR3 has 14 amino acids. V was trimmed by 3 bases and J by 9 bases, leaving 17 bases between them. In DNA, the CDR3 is TGTGCCAGCAGCCAGCATACTTCAGACAGTAAAGCTTTCTTT. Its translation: CASSQHTSDSKAFF.